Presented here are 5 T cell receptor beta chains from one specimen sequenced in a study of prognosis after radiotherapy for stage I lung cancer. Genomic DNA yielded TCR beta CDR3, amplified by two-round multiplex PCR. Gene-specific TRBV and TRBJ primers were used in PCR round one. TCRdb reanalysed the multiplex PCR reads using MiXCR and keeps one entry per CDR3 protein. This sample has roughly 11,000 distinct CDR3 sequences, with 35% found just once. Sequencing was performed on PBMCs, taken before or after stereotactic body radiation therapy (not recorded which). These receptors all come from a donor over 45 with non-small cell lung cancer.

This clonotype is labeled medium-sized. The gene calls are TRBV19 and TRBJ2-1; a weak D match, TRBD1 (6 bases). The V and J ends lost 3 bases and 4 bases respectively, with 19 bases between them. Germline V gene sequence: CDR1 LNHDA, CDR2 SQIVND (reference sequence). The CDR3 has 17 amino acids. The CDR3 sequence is CASSIGSAGASYNEQFF. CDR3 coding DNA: TGTGCCAGTAGTATTGGGTCCGCAGGGGCGAGTTACAATGAGCAGTTCTTC.

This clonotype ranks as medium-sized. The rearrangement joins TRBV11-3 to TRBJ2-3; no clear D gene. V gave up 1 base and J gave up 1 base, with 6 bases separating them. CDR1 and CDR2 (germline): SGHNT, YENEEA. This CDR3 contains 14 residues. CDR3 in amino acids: CASSLGLRTDTQYF. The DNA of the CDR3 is TGTGCCAGCAGCTTAGGTCTTCGCACAGATACGCAGTATTTT.

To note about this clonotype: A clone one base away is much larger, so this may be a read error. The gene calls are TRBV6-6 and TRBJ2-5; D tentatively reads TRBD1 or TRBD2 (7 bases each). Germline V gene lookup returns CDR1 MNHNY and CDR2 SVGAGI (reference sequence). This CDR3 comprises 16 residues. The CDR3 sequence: CASSFYRGGYQGTQYF. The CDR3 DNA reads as TGTGCCAGCAGTTTCTACAGGGGAGGGTACCAAGGGACCCAGTACTTC.

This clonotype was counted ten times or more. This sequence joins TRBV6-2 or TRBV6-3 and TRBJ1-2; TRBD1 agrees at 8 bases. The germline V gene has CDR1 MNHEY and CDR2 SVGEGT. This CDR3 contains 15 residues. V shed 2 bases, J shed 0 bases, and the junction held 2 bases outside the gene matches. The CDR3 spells CASSYQGQANYGYTF. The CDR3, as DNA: TGTGCCAGCAGTTACCAGGGACAGGCTAACTATGGCTACACCTTC.

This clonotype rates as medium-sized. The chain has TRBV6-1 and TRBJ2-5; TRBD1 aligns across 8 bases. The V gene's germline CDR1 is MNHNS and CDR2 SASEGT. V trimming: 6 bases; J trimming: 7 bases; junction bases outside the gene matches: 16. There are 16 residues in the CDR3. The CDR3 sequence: CASRNYDRDRKVTQYF. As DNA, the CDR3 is TGTGCCAGCAGGAACTACGACCGGGACAGGAAAGTGACCCAGTACTTC.